Presented here are 4 T cell receptor beta chains from one specimen sequenced in a study of technical replicates of blood from a handful of donors. Sequencing used immunoSEQ multiplex PCR; TCRdb keeps in-frame clones, though not all of them. Of 79,000 or so clones in the sample, about 92% were seen once. Sequencing was done on a sample of T cells isolated from PBMCs. The source of these receptors is a human donor in good health.

The chain has TRBV7-3 and TRBJ2-1; 9 positions agree with TRBD2. V lost 3 bases and J lost 5; bases outside the gene matches: 5. CDR1 SGHTA and CDR2 FQGTGA come from the germline V gene. This CDR3 is built from 15 residues. For the CDR3, the DNA is TGTGCCAGCAGCTTGGGACTAGCTTTCCACAATGAGCAGTTCTTC. Its translation: CASSLGLAFHNEQFF.

J is TRBJ1-2 and V is TRBV6-5; TRBD1 aligns across 10 bases. CDR1 is MNHEY and CDR2 is SVGAGI in the germline V gene. V was clipped by 6 bases and J by 4 bases; unmatched bases: 5. The CDR3 length is 14 residues. CDR3 nucleotide sequence: TGTGCCAGCAGCTCCGGGACAGGGGCCTATGGCTACACCTTC. As protein: CASSSGTGAYGYTF.

The count of this clone is one. The V call is TRBV13, the J call TRBJ1-2, with 10 bases lining up with TRBD1. The CDR3 contains 12 residues. CDR1 is PRHDT and CDR2 is FYEKMQ in the germline V gene (reference sequence). V lost 4 bases, J lost 8 bases, and 1 base stayed unmatched. CDR3 sequence: CASSWTGGGYTF. DNA of the CDR3: TGTGCCAGCAGCTGGACAGGGGGAGGCTACACCTTC.

This chain uses TRBV5-4 with TRBJ1-1; D is possibly TRBD1 (6 bases). Germline-derived CDR1 and CDR2 are SGHNT and YYREEE (reference sequence). The V end lost 0 bases, the J end lost 8 bases, and 11 bases lay between the germline ends. The CDR3 extends over 13 amino acids. CDR3 nucleotide sequence: TGTGCCAGCAGCTTGGGGGGACATCGGGAAGCTTTCTTT. It is translated as CASSLGGHREAFF.